Listed below are T cell receptor beta chains from one sample, sequenced in a study of blood T cell repertoires in COVID-19. The repertoire was sequenced with immunoSEQ multiplex PCR; TCRdb's copy has only in-frame clones and lacks some. The sample includes about 250,000 clones, just under 85% seen only once; the top ten take about 8.9%. The sample was peripheral blood. The source is a man at least 80 years old with acute or convalescent COVID-19. Each CDR3 is given with its conserved first and last residue. A D gene is named only where the DNA matches it firmly. The listing skips clone size in some rows; elsewhere it reads once, few, many or a size class.

>TRBV28|TRBJ2-7|few|TRBD1
CASSFRRSGGYEQYF
TGTGCCAGCAGTTTTCGGAGGTCAGGGGGCTACGAGCAGTACTTC
>TRBV5-1|TRBJ2-5|few|.
CASSLDPTGTSQETQYF
TGCGCCAGCAGCTTGGATCCTACCGGGACATCCCAAGAGACCCAGTACTTC
>TRBV5-8|TRBJ1-1|.|TRBD1
CASRWGTGGMNTEAFF
TGTGCCAGCAGGTGGGGGACAGGGGGAATGAACACTGAAGCTTTCTTT
>TRBV7-9|TRBJ1-3|few|.
CAAPYAGNLGDTIYF
TGTGCCGCACCATACGCGGGAAACTTGGGAGACACCATATATTTT
>TRBV9|TRBJ1-6|.|.
CASSVDAGGASSPLHF
TGTGCCAGCAGCGTAGACGCGGGGGGCGCGAGCTCACCCCTCCACTTT
>TRBV30|TRBJ2-3|.|.
CAWKDAGAVSTDTQYF
TGTGCCTGGAAGGACGCTGGGGCCGTAAGCACAGATACGCAGTATTTT
>TRBV7-2|TRBJ1-2|.|TRBD1
CASSFSTTGTGGLGYTF
TGTGCCAGCAGTTTTTCCACTACCGGGACAGGGGGTTTAGGCTACACCTTC
>TRBV5-4|TRBJ2-7|.|.
CASSSLNRDTYYEQYF
TGTGCCAGCAGCTCCTTAAACCGGGACACCTACTACGAGCAGTACTTC
>TRBV13|TRBJ2-3|.|.
CASSLGAGQSTDTQYF
TGTGCCAGCAGCTTAGGGGCGGGTCAAAGCACAGATACGCAGTATTTT
>TRBV30|TRBJ1-5|.|.
CAWSAWGLRRNQPQHF
TGTGCCTGGAGCGCCTGGGGCCTGAGGCGCAATCAGCCCCAGCATTTT
>TRBV27|TRBJ1-1|.|TRBD1
CASSARDRAYSGTEAFF
TGTGCCAGCAGTGCCCGGGACAGGGCATATAGTGGCACTGAAGCTTTCTTT
>TRBV12-3/TRBV12-4|TRBJ1-2|.|.
CASSRSGGYTF
TGTGCCAGCAGTCGTAGCGGGGGCTACACCTTC
>TRBV19|TRBJ2-2|.|.
CASSTGTDYGELFF
TGTGCCAGTAGTACGGGCACCGACTACGGGGAGCTGTTTTTT
>TRBV11-1|TRBJ1-1|.|.
CASSLALGGPPAFF
TGTGCCAGCAGCTTAGCGTTGGGAGGGCCGCCGGCTTTCTTT
>TRBV28|TRBJ1-1|.|TRBD1
CASSFRGTGLYAFF
TGTGCCAGCAGTTTTCGCGGGACAGGGCTCTACGCTTTCTTT
>TRBV24-1|TRBJ2-3|.|.
CATSDFTGTDTQYF
TGTGCCACCAGTGATTTTACGGGCACAGATACGCAGTATTTT
>TRBV3-1/TRBV3-2|TRBJ1-3|.|.
CASSQEVQANTIYF
TGTGCCAGCAGCCAAGAAGTGCAAGCGAACACCATATATTTT
>TRBV10-2|TRBJ1-6|.|TRBD1
CASSDGQGSYNSPLHF
TGCGCCAGCAGTGACGGACAGGGTTCCTATAATTCACCCCTCCACTTT
>TRBV7-2|TRBJ1-3|.|TRBD1
CASSPQPSRTGVTIYF
TGTGCCAGCAGCCCACAGCCTTCCCGGACAGGGGTCACCATATATTTT
>TRBV7-9|TRBJ2-7|once|TRBD1
CASNRDSNYEQYF
TGTGCCAGCAACCGGGACAGCAATTACGAGCAGTACTTC
>TRBV7-2|TRBJ1-1|few|.
CASSPVITGLHTEAFF
TGTGCCAGCAGCCCTGTGATAACAGGCCTCCACACTGAAGCTTTCTTT
>TRBV6-5|TRBJ1-2|.|TRBD1
CASSYSGRGLGGYTF
TGTGCCAGCAGTTACTCGGGCAGGGGGCTCGGTGGCTACACCTTC
>TRBV24-1|TRBJ2-7|.|TRBD1
CATSSSGTGEYEQYF
TGTGCCACCAGTAGTAGCGGGACAGGGGAATACGAGCAGTACTTC
>TRBV23-1|TRBJ2-1|.|TRBD2
CASSMGEGSGGFYNEQFF
TGCGCCAGCAGTATGGGGGAGGGTAGCGGGGGATTCTACAATGAGCAGTTCTTC
>TRBV6-5|TRBJ1-3|.|.
CASTLTGNTIYF
TGTGCCAGCACCCTGACAGGAAACACCATATATTTT
>TRBV12-5|TRBJ1-4|.|.
CASGFHLGRGEKLFF
TGTGCTAGTGGTTTCCATCTCGGCAGGGGTGAAAAACTGTTTTTT
>TRBV5-1|TRBJ2-7|.|TRBD1
CASSYSGTGVGEQYF
TGCGCCAGCAGCTATTCCGGGACAGGGGTTGGCGAGCAGTACTTC
>TRBV14|TRBJ1-2|.|.
CASSQDSGYGYTF
TGTGCCAGCAGCCAAGACTCAGGGTATGGCTACACCTTC
>TRBV27|TRBJ1-2|.|TRBD1
CASSLGVTQGNGYTF
TGTGCCAGCAGTTTAGGAGTGACACAGGGGAACGGCTACACCTTC
>TRBV3-1/TRBV3-2|TRBJ2-7|.|.
CASSHLTGGAEQYF
TGTGCCAGCAGCCATCTTACAGGGGGGGCCGAGCAGTACTTC
>TRBV14|TRBJ2-7|.|.
CASSQDTYGSSYEQYF
TGTGCCAGCAGCCAAGATACTTATGGGAGCTCCTACGAGCAGTACTTC
>TRBV9|TRBJ1-3|.|.
CASSVGGAIGNTIYF
TGTGCCAGCAGCGTTGGAGGCGCGATTGGAAACACCATATATTTT
>TRBV18|TRBJ1-3|.|.
CASGSRAPVGASGNTIYF
TGTGCCAGCGGCTCCCGGGCTCCGGTGGGGGCCTCTGGAAACACCATATATTTT
>TRBV7-9|TRBJ2-3|.|.
CASSSPGLRLGDTQYF
TGTGCCAGCAGCTCCCCTGGACTACGACTTGGGGATACGCAGTATTTT
>TRBV27|TRBJ2-7|.|.
CASSLGGGPFYEQYF
TGTGCCAGCAGTTTAGGGGGGGGGCCGTTCTACGAGCAGTACTTC
>TRBV6-1|TRBJ2-3|.|.
CAISGQFTDTQYF
TGTGCTATTAGTGGGCAGTTCACAGATACGCAGTATTTT
>TRBV12-5|TRBJ1-4|.|.
CASGTTGRDEKLFF
TGTGCTAGTGGCACCACAGGGAGGGATGAAAAACTGTTTTTT
>TRBV5-1|TRBJ2-1|.|TRBD2
CASSYNSGTSGLNEQFF
TGCGCCAGCAGTTATAATTCCGGGACTAGCGGTCTCAATGAGCAGTTCTTC
>TRBV11-1|TRBJ1-1|.|.
CASTNSNGQRNTEAFF
TGTGCCAGCACCAACTCAAACGGACAGCGGAACACTGAAGCTTTCTTT
>TRBV9|TRBJ1-5|.|.
CASSKQGGTNQPQHF
TGTGCCAGCTCCAAACAGGGAGGGACCAATCAGCCCCAGCATTTT
>TRBV6-6|TRBJ2-7|few|.
CASSSIGYEQYF
TGTGCCAGCAGTTCCATCGGTTACGAGCAGTACTTC
>TRBV6-5|TRBJ1-6|.|.
CASSYVASRNSPLHF
TGTGCCAGCAGTTATGTAGCCTCAAGGAATTCACCCCTCCACTTT
>TRBV10-3|TRBJ1-2|.|.
CATFQGINYGYTF
TGTGCCACCTTCCAGGGGATTAACTATGGCTACACCTTC
>TRBV24-1|TRBJ2-1|.|.
CATSDSGLGSYNEQFF
TGTGCCACCAGTGACTCAGGGTTGGGGTCCTACAATGAGCAGTTCTTC
>TRBV25-1|TRBJ1-5|.|.
CASSESGNNQPQHF
TGTGCCAGCAGTGAGTCGGGAAATAATCAGCCCCAGCATTTT
>TRBV9|TRBJ2-3|.|TRBD1
CASSPRQGVSTDTQYF
TGTGCCAGCAGCCCAAGACAGGGAGTAAGCACAGATACGCAGTATTTT
>TRBV6-5|TRBJ2-7|.|.
CASSRGGFREQYF
TGTGCCAGTAGTAGGGGGGGATTCAGGGAGCAGTACTTC
>TRBV19|TRBJ1-6|.|TRBD1
CASSTAGGSNSPLHF
TGTGCCAGTAGTACGGCAGGGGGCTCGAATTCACCCCTCCACTTT
>TRBV6-5|TRBJ2-5|once|.
CASSYSSGGEETQYF
TGTGCCAGCAGTTACTCGTCCGGGGGAGAAGAGACCCAGTACTTC
>TRBV27|TRBJ2-3|once|.
CASSPVEAFTDTQYF
TGTGCCAGCAGCCCGGTGGAGGCATTCACAGATACGCAGTATTTT
>TRBV5-1|TRBJ2-3|.|TRBD2
CASSLGSGGTDTQYF
TGCGCCAGCAGCTTGGGCAGCGGGGGGACAGATACGCAGTATTTT
>TRBV27|TRBJ1-6|few|.
CASSLSGGWVSPLHF
TGTGCCAGCAGCCTTTCCGGGGGATGGGTTTCACCCCTCCACTTT
>TRBV29-1|TRBJ1-3|.|TRBD1
CSVGPGGSGNTIYF
TGCAGCGTAGGACCAGGGGGCTCTGGAAACACCATATATTTT
>TRBV10-3|TRBJ1-6|.|.
CASWTGQYNSPLHF
TGTGCCAGCTGGACGGGACAATATAATTCACCCCTCCACTTT
>TRBV28|TRBJ1-6|few|.
CASSPTQTGKSPLHF
TGTGCCAGCAGTCCTACTCAAACAGGGAAATCACCCCTCCACTTT
>TRBV20-1|TRBJ2-1|.|.
CSVVGADEQFF
TGCAGTGTGGTAGGTGCGGATGAGCAGTTCTTC
>TRBV5-1|TRBJ2-1|.|.
CASSLGQIYNEQFF
TGCGCCAGCAGCTTGGGACAGATATACAATGAGCAGTTCTTC